This T cell receptor beta chain was observed in a study of T cell responses to AZD1222 COVID-19 vaccine. Clones were sequenced by immunoSEQ multiplex PCR, and TCRdb holds only the in-frame ones, with some missing. Among some 150,000 clones listed, around 90% were seen once. Germline CDR1 SGDLS, CDR2 YYNGEE. The CDR3 spans 17 residues. J lost 5 bases, V lost 2 bases, and 8 bases had no gene match. Study-level points and caveats: Baseline seropositivity occurred in only a handful of AZD1222 recipients. In a largely white British group with more females than males, clonal diversity was possibly underestimated. The study found vaccine-associated CD4 TCRs spanning spike, dominant at 160-218 and 743-854. When two AZD1222 doses had been given, Spike-specific TCR breadth and depth rose.

To note about this clone: The antigen is not known.

The source of this sequence is an adult in good health. V is TRBV9 and J is TRBJ2-2, with 11 positions matching TRBD1. Sequenced material: peripheral blood, taken on day 0 of AZD1222 vaccination. CDR3 amino acids: CASSVFWTGGWTGELFF. The CDR3, as DNA: TGTGCCAGCAGCGTCTTCTGGACAGGGGGCTGGACCGGGGAGCTGTTTTTT.